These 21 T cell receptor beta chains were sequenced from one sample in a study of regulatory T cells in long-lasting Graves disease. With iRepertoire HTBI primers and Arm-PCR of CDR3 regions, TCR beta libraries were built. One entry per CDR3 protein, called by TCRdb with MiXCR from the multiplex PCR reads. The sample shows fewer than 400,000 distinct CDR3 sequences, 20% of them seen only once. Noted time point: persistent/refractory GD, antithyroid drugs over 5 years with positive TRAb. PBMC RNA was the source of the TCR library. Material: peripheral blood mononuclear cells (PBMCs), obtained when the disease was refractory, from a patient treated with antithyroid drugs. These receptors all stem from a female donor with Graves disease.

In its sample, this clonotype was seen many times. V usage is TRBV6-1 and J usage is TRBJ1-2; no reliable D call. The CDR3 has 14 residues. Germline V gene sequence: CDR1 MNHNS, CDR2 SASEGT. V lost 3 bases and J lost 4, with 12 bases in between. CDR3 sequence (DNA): TGTGCCAGCAGTGAGGGCGTGAGGTCCTATGGCTACACCTTC. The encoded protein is CASSEGVRSYGYTF.

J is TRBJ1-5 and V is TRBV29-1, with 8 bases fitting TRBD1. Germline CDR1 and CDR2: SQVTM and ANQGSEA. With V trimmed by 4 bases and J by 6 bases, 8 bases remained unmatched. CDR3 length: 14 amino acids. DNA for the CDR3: TGCAGCGTTGGAACTCAGGGGGCGGGTCAGCCCCAGCATTTT. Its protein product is CSVGTQGAGQPQHF.

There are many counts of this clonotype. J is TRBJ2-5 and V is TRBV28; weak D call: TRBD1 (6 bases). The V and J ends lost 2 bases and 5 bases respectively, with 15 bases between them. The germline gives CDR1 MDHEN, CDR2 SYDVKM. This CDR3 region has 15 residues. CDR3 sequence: CASSLIPGARETQYF. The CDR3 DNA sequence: TGTGCCAGCAGTTTAATTCCAGGGGCTCGCGAGACCCAGTACTTC.

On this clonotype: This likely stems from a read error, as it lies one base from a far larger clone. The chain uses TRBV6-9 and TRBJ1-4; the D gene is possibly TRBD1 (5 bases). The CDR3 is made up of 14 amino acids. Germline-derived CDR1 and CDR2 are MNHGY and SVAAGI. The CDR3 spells CAGSHTGGGEKLFF. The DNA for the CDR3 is TGTGCCGGCAGCCACACAGGAGGAGGGGAAAAACTGTTTTTT.

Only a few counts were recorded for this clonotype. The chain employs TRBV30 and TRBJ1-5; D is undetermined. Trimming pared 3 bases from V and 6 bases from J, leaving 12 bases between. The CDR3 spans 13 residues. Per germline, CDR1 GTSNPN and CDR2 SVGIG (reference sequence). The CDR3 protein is CAWRSSAGQPQHF. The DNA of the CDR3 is TGTGCCTGGAGGTCCTCGGCGGGTCAGCCCCAGCATTTT.

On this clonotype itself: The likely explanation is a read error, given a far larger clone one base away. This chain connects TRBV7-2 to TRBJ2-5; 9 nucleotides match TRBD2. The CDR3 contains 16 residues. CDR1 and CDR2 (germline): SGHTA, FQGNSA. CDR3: CASSFSAGGGGEAQYF. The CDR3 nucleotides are TGTGCCAGCAGTTTCTCAGCGGGAGGTGGGGGAGAGGCCCAGTACTTC.

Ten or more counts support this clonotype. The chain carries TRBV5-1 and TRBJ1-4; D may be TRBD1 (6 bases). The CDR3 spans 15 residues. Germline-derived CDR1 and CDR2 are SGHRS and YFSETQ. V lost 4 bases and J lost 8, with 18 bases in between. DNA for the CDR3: TGCGCCAGCAGCAGGGATGGGGGCACAGGGGAAAAACTGTTTTTT. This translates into CASSRDGGTGEKLFF.

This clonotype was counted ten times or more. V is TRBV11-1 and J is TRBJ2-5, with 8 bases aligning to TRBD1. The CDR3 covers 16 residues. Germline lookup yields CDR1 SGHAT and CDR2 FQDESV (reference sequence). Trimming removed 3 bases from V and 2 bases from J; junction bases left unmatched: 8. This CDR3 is CASSFGDRSLQETQYF. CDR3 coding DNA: TGTGCCAGCAGCTTCGGGGACAGGAGTTTACAAGAGACCCAGTACTTC. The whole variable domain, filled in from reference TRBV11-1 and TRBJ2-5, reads EAEVAQSPRYKITEKSQAVAFWCDPISGHATLYWYRQILGQGPELLVQFQDESVVDDSQLPKDRFSAERLKGVDSTLKIQPAELGDSAMYLCASSFGDRSLQETQYFGPGTRLLVL.

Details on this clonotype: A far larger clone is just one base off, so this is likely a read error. This CDR3 is CASSGALAGGFEQYF. In nucleotides, the CDR3 is TGTGCCAGCAGTGGAGCTCTAGCGGGAGGCTTCGAGCAGTACTTC. The gene calls are TRBV2 and TRBJ2-5; 11 positions agree with TRBD2. The J call may not be correct, given that the DNA end is closer to TRBJ2-7. The CDR3 runs to 15 residues. Germline V gene sequence: CDR1 SNHLY, CDR2 FYNNEI.

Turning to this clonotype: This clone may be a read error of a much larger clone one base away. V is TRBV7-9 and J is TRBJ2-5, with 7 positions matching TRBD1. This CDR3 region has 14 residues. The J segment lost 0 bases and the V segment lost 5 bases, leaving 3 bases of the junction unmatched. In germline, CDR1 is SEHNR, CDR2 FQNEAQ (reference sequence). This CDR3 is CASSPDRDQETQYF. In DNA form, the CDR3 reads TGTGCCAGCAGCCCAGACAGGGACCAAGAGACCCAGTACTTC.

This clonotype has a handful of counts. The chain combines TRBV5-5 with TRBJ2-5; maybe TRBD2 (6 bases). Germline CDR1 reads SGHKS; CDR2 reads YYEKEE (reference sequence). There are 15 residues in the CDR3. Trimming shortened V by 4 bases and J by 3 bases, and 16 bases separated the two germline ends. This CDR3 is CASSPSPGDKETQYF. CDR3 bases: TGTGCCAGCAGCCCATCTCCGGGGGATAAAGAGACCCAGTACTTC.

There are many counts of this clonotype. For the CDR3, the DNA is TGTGCCAGCAGCCCCTACAGGGTCAACACCGGGGAGCTGTTTTTT. Protein: CASSPYRVNTGELFF. V is TRBV11-2 and J is TRBJ2-2; TRBD1 is a possible D gene (6 bases). Trimming stripped 5 bases from V and 2 bases from J, with 12 bases between. CDR3 length: 15 amino acids. Germline V CDR1 and CDR2: SGHAT, FQNNGV.

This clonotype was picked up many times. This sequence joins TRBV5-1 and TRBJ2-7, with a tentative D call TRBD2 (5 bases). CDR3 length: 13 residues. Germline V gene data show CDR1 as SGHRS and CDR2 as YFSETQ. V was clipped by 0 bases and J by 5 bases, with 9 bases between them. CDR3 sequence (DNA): TGCGCCAGCAGCTTGGCGGGGTTCCACGAGCAGTACTTC. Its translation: CASSLAGFHEQYF.

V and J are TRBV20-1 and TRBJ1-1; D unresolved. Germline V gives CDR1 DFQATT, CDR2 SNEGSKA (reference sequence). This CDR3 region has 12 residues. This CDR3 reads CTPGGVWTEAFF. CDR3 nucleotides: TGCACCCCTGGTGGGGTTTGGACTGAAGCTTTCTTT.

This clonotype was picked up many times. CDR3 residues: CASTPPGRPNSPLHF. CDR3 DNA: TGTGCCAGTACCCCCCCGGGGAGGCCCAATTCACCCCTCCACTTT. The chain recombines TRBV19 with TRBJ1-6; D not certain. Germline V gives CDR1 LNHDA, CDR2 SQIVND (reference sequence). This CDR3 region has 15 residues. Deletions cut 7 bases from V and 7 bases from J, with 17 bases between.

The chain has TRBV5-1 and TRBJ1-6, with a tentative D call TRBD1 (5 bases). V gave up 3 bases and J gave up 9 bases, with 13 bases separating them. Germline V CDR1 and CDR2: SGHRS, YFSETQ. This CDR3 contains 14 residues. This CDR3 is CASSSLGGTSPLHF. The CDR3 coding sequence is TGCGCCAGCAGCTCCCTAGGCGGGACTTCACCCCTCCACTTT. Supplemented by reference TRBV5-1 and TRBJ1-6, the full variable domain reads KAGVTQTPRYLIKTRGQQVTLSCSPISGHRSVSWYQQTPGQGLQFLFEYFSETQRNKGNFPGRFSGRQFSNSRSEMNVSTLELGDSALYLCASSSLGGTSPLHFGNGTRLTVT.

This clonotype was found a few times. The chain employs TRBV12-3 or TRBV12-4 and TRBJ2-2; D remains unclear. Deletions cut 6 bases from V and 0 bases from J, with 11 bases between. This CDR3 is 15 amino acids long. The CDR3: CASSPRAANTGELFF. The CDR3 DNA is TGTGCCAGCAGCCCCCGGGCCGCGAACACCGGGGAGCTGTTTTTT.

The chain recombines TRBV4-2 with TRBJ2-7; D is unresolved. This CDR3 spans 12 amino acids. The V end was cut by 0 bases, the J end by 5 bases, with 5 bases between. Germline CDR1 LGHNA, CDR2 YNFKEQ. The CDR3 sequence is CASSQDLHEQYF. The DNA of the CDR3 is TGTGCCAGCAGCCAAGATCTGCACGAGCAGTACTTC.

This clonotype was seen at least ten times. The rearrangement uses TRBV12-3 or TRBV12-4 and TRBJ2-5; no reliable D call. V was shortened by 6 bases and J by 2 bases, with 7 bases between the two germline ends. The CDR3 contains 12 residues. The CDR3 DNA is TGTGCCAGCAGCCCCATACAAGAGACCCAGTACTTC. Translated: CASSPIQETQYF.

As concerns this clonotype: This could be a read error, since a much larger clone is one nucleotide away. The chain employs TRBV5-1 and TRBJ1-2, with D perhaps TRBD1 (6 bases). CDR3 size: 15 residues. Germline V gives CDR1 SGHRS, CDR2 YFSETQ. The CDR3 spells CASSSNQPTVGGCTF. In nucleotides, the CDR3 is TGCGCCAGCAGCTCCAACCAACCCACAGTGGGGGGCTGCACCTTC.

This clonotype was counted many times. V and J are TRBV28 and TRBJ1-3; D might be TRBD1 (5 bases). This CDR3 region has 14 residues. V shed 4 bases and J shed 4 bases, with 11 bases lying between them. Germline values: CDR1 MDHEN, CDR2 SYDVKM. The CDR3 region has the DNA TGTGCCAGCAGTTACCAGGGATCCGGAAACACCATATATTTT. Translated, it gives CASSYQGSGNTIYF.